The rows below give T cell receptor beta chains drawn from one sample of a study of T cells in Graves' hyperthyroidism and ophthalmopathy. TCRdb processed the multiplex PCR reads anew with MiXCR; each CDR3 protein has one entry. The sample lists fewer than 350,000 distinct CDR3 sequences; nearly 15% were seen once. Material: blood. The source is a woman in her forties or fifties with Graves' hyperthyroidism that later progressed to Graves' ophthalmopathy. The CDR3 runs from the conserved cysteine through the conserved F or W.

v_call,j_call,cdr3_aa
TRBV20-1,TRBJ2-7,CSATAGTSSYEQYF
TRBV7-3,TRBJ2-1,CASSLRLAAEQFF
TRBV29-1,TRBJ2-5,CSGGGGLAGPQETQYF
TRBV5-6,TRBJ2-1,CASGLAPGQGANEQFF
TRBV20-1,TRBJ1-1,CSARWWNTEAFF
TRBV19,TRBJ2-1,CASSISGTGIYNEQFF
TRBV12-3/TRBV12-4,TRBJ2-1,CASTREGQSDNEQFF
TRBV28,TRBJ1-6,CASSSLQGEDSPLHF
TRBV12-3/TRBV12-4,TRBJ1-1,CASSLGLGATEAFF
TRBV5-1,TRBJ2-7,CASSWVGAGGPEQYF
TRBV10-1,TRBJ1-2,CASSQPRQNSYGYTF
TRBV28,TRBJ1-5,CASSLDGPQHF
TRBV28,TRBJ2-1,CASRQIREIGYNEQFF